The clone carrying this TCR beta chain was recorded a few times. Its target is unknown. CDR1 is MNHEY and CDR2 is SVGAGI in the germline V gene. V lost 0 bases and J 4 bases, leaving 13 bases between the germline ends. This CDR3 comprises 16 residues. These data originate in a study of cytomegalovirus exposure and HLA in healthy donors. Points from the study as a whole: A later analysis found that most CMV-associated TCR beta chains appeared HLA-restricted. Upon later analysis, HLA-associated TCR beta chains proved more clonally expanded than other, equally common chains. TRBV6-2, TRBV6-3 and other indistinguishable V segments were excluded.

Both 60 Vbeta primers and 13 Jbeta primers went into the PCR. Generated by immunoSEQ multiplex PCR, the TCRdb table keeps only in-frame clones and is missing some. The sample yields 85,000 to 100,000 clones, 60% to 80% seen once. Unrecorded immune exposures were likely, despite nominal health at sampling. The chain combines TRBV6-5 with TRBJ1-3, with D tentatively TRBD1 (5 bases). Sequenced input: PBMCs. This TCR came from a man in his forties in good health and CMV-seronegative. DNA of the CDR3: TGTGCCAGCAGTTACTCGATGGGGCCACCGGGAAACACCATATATTTT. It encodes CASSYSMGPPGNTIYF.